Following are 28 T cell receptor beta chains from one sample sequenced in a study of T cells in Graves' hyperthyroidism and ophthalmopathy. From RNA transcripts, TCR beta CDR3 regions were amplified. A set of HTBI primers served as the primers for a first-round RT-PCR of the TCR CDR3. TCRdb re-derived calls from the multiplex PCR reads in MiXCR, one entry per CDR3 protein. The sample shows 500,000 to 650,000 distinct CDR3 sequences, about 14% of them seen only once. The sample consisted of blood. Every receptor here comes from a woman aged 45-65 years with Graves' ophthalmopathy.

This clonotype was seen repeatedly, ten times or more. This sequence joins TRBV20-1 and TRBJ2-6; TRBD1 matches 7 bases. CDR1 DFQATT and CDR2 SNEGSKA come from the germline V gene (reference sequence). V shed 3 bases, J shed 0 bases, and the junction held 5 bases outside the gene matches. CDR3 length: 16 amino acids. The CDR3 coding sequence is TGCAGTGCTAGGGGACAGCGCGGCTCTGGGGCCAACGTCCTGACTTTC. It yields the protein CSARGQRGSGANVLTF.

As concerns this clonotype: The junction does not match germline at one end; this may be a read error. This rearrangement joins TRBV7-6 to TRBJ2-3; 8 bases are a match to TRBD2. Germline CDR1 is SGHVS and CDR2 is FNYEAQ. This CDR3 region has 15 residues. The CDR3 reads CANSSLAGSTDTQYF. The CDR3 DNA reads TGTGCCAACAGCTCCCTAGCGGGCAGCACAGATACGCAGTATTTT.

The table lists this clonotype with a few counts. The genes are TRBV18 and TRBJ2-1; 8 nucleotides align to TRBD2. CDR3 size: 18 residues. V shed 2 bases, J shed 0 bases, and the junction held 9 bases outside the gene matches. Germline-derived CDR1 and CDR2 are KGHSH and LQKENI. DNA for the CDR3: TGTGCCAGCTCACCAAGGACTAGCATGCGAAGCTCCTACAATGAGCAGTTCTTC. Translating it yields CASSPRTSMRSSYNEQFF.

This clonotype was found many times. The chain recombines TRBV14 with TRBJ1-4, with a tentative D call TRBD1 (5 bases). The CDR3 sequence is 17 residues long. Germline V gene lookup returns CDR1 SGHDN and CDR2 FVKESK. V lost 0 bases and J lost 8, with 19 bases in between. This CDR3 is CASSQERTGTWGEKLFF. Here the CDR3 DNA reads TGTGCCAGCAGCCAAGAACGTACCGGGACCTGGGGAGAAAAACTGTTTTTT.

In its sample, this clonotype was seen a few times. This chain uses TRBV24-1 with TRBJ2-2; no clear D. Trimming cost V 5 bases and J 2 bases, with 8 bases left between them. The CDR3 consists of 14 residues. Germline lookup yields CDR1 KGHDR and CDR2 SFDVKD. CDR3 sequence reads: CATSVPANTGELFF. CDR3 coding DNA: TGTGCCACCAGTGTCCCAGCTAACACCGGGGAGCTGTTTTTT.

This chain links TRBV6-2 or TRBV6-3 with TRBJ1-2; D perhaps matches TRBD1 (6 bases). Germline V lookup: CDR1 MNHEY, CDR2 SVGEGT. Trimming left V 6 bases short and J 6 bases short, with 11 bases between. The CDR3 has 12 residues. The CDR3 bases are TGTGCCAGCAGCGAACAGGGTGATGGCTACACCTTC. Translated, it gives CASSEQGDGYTF.

The sample holds a few counts of this clonotype. V and J are TRBV6-1 and TRBJ2-7; TRBD2 matches at 7 bases. Germline lookup yields CDR1 MNHNS and CDR2 SASEGT. V was pared by 6 bases and J by 3 bases, with 11 bases of the junction left unmatched. The CDR3 sequence is 15 residues long. This CDR3 reads CASSRGASGYYEQYF. The DNA for the CDR3 is TGTGCCAGCAGCCGAGGGGCTAGCGGATACTACGAGCAGTACTTC.

As to this clonotype: This clone may be a read error of a much larger clone one base away. CDR3 residues: CATGDIGSPRNEQFF. The CDR3 nucleotides read TGTGCCACCGGTGACATTGGTTCTCCCCGAAATGAGCAGTTCTTC. V usage is TRBV24-1 and J usage is TRBJ2-1, with no clear D. The germline gives CDR1 KGHDR, CDR2 SFDVKD. This CDR3 has 15 amino acids.

Ten or more counts support this clonotype. This rearrangement joins TRBV27 to TRBJ1-1; possible D gene TRBD1, 6 bases. V was shortened by 4 bases and J by 7 bases, with 19 bases between the two germline ends. The CDR3 covers 15 residues. Germline-derived CDR1 and CDR2 are MNHEY and SMNVEV (reference sequence). The chain's CDR3 is CASSSLQGVIGEAFF. Written as DNA, the CDR3 is TGTGCCAGCAGTTCCCTACAGGGTGTAATCGGTGAAGCTTTCTTT.

Ten or more counts support this clonotype. The V gene is TRBV30, the J gene TRBJ1-4; 7 positions agree with TRBD1. CDR1 and CDR2 from the germline V gene are GTSNPN and SVGIG (reference sequence). J lost 8 bases, V lost 1 base, and 4 bases had no gene match. CDR3 length: 13 amino acids. CDR3 in amino acids: CAWSDGTAEKLFF. As DNA, the CDR3 is TGTGCCTGGAGTGACGGGACAGCCGAAAAACTGTTTTTT.

This clonotype was found a few times. The chain is built from TRBV6-2 or TRBV6-3 and TRBJ2-7; TRBD2 matches 7 bases. The CDR3 is made up of 14 amino acids. V gave up 5 bases and J gave up 2 bases; unmatched junction bases: 6. Germline assignment: CDR1 MNHEY and CDR2 SVGEGT. The CDR3 spells CASSTVSGTYEQYF. Written as DNA, the CDR3 is TGTGCCAGCAGTACCGTAAGCGGGACCTACGAGCAGTACTTC.

This clonotype appeared a few times. This chain joins TRBV5-1 and TRBJ2-5; the match to TRBD2 covers 8 bases. Germline V lookup: CDR1 SGHRS, CDR2 YFSETQ. The CDR3 runs to 16 residues. J was trimmed by 5 bases and V by 4 bases; bases with no gene match: 13. In nucleotides, the CDR3 is TGCGCCAGCAGCGAAAAAAGAGCGGGAGTGGTTGAGACCCAGTACTTC. It encodes CASSEKRAGVVETQYF.

Points on this clonotype: At one of its ends the junction is not consistent with the germline gene, which may arise from a read error. This sequence joins TRBV3-1 and TRBJ1-2; D gene uncertain. The CDR3 loop spans 15 amino acids. Germline CDR1 and CDR2: LGHDT and YNNKEL (reference sequence). The DNA for the CDR3 is TGTACCAGCAGCCAGGTCCATACCCTCAGCAGTGGCTACACCTTC. Translating it yields CTSSQVHTLSSGYTF.

This clonotype was counted a few times. The chain combines TRBV2 with TRBJ1-5, with D unresolved. The V end lost 4 bases, the J end lost 7 bases, and 11 bases lay between the germline ends. The length of the CDR3 is 13 residues. Germline lookup yields CDR1 SNHLY and CDR2 FYNNEI. CDR3 bases: TGTGCCAGCAGTGTGATAATTTGGCAGCCCCAGCATTTT. Amino acid sequence: CASSVIIWQPQHF.

CDR3: CASSSLARGRVYEQYF. The CDR3 bases are TGTGCCAGCAGTTCTCTGGCCCGGGGGCGCGTCTACGAGCAGTACTTC. V and J are TRBV6-2 or TRBV6-3 and TRBJ2-7; D tentatively fits TRBD1 or TRBD2 (6 bases each). V was clipped by 4 bases and J by 3 bases, with 19 bases between them. This CDR3 is built from 16 residues. Germline CDR1 is MNHEY and CDR2 is SVGEGT.

Ten or more counts support this clonotype. The V call is TRBV20-1, the J call TRBJ2-7, with 8 bases aligning to TRBD1. The junction had 3 bases not matched to a gene; V was cut back by 0 bases and J by 5 bases. This CDR3 comprises 13 residues. Germline V gene lookup returns CDR1 DFQATT and CDR2 SNEGSKA (reference sequence). The CDR3 is CSARDRTGNEQYF. CDR3 nucleotides: TGCAGTGCTAGAGACAGGACAGGGAACGAGCAGTACTTC.

The rearrangement uses TRBV7-6 and TRBJ1-3; tentatively, D is TRBD1 (6 bases). The CDR3 covers 17 residues. Germline CDR1 reads SGHVS; CDR2 reads FNYEAQ. V was trimmed by 4 bases and J by 1 base, leaving 17 bases between them. CDR3 nucleotide sequence: TGTGCCAGCAGCTCAATTCTACAGGGTGGATCTGGAAACACCATATATTTT. Its translation: CASSSILQGGSGNTIYF.

This clonotype has a count of ten or more. The genes are TRBV20-1 and TRBJ2-7; a weak D match, TRBD2 (6 bases). With 1 base removed from V and 7 bases from J, the gap between germline ends came to 17 bases. The CDR3 runs to 14 residues. CDR1 is DFQATT and CDR2 is SNEGSKA in the germline V gene (reference sequence). The DNA for the CDR3 is TGCAGTGCTAGAGTGGACGGGAGTCTTGGGGAGCAGTACTTC. This codes for CSARVDGSLGEQYF.

This CDR3 is CASSATGQGIGELFF. Here the CDR3 DNA reads TGTGCCAGCAGCGCAACGGGACAGGGAATCGGGGAGCTGTTTTTT. The chain employs TRBV9 and TRBJ2-2, with 9 bases aligning to TRBD1. There are 15 residues in the CDR3. Looked up from germline, CDR1 is SGDLS and CDR2 is YYNGEE. After removal of 3 bases from V and 7 bases from J, the junction contained 7 bases not matched to a gene.

This clonotype was observed at least ten times. Since a much larger clone is just one base distant, this may be a read error. The chain links TRBV5-1 to TRBJ2-5, with D unresolved. From germline, CDR1 is SGHRS and CDR2 YFSETQ. CDR3 size: 11 residues. DNA for the CDR3: TGTGCCAGCAGCTTCGCAGAGACCCAGTACTTC. Translation gives CASSFAETQYF.

This clonotype was picked up many times. The gene calls are TRBV4-3 and TRBJ2-1; D is unresolved. Per the germline V gene, CDR1 is LGHNA and CDR2 is YSLEER. V was clipped by 2 bases and J by 9 bases, with 14 bases between them. The CDR3 is 14 amino acids. This chain's CDR3 is CASSQRLGYSEQFF. The CDR3 nucleotides are TGCGCCAGCAGCCAAAGGCTCGGTTACTCTGAGCAGTTCTTC.

This clonotype was counted at least ten times. This chain joins TRBV29-1 and TRBJ2-3, with unresolved D. Per the germline V gene, CDR1 is SQVTM and CDR2 is ANQGSEA. Trimming removed 6 bases from V and 0 bases from J, with 4 bases in between. The CDR3 is 11 amino acids. CDR3 nucleotide sequence: TGCAGCGTGAAGAGCACAGATACGCAGTATTTT. Translation: CSVKSTDTQYF.

This clonotype appeared many times. The chain uses TRBV30 and TRBJ2-7, with D hard to call. Trimming stripped 2 bases from V and 0 bases from J, with 5 bases between. In germline, CDR1 is GTSNPN, CDR2 SVGIG (reference sequence). The CDR3 covers 12 residues. CDR3 coding DNA: TGTGCCTGGAGTCCCGGCTCCTACGAGCAGTACTTC. Protein product: CAWSPGSYEQYF.

This clonotype was recorded once. The chain uses TRBV5-6 and TRBJ1-2; D is unclear. V lost 5 bases to trimming and J lost 4 bases, with 15 bases between them. Germline CDR1 and CDR2: SGHDT and YYEEEE. The CDR3 consists of 14 residues. The CDR3 region has the DNA TGTGCCAGCAGACTTCGCCGGCAGGCCTATGGCTACACCTTC. It is translated as CASRLRRQAYGYTF. The full variable domain, completed using reference TRBV5-6 and TRBJ1-2, is DAGVTQSPTHLIKTRGQQVTLRCSPKSGHDTVSWYQQALGQGPQFIFQYYEEEERQRGNFPDRFSGHQFPNYSSELNVNALLLGDSALYLCASRLRRQAYGYTFGSGTRLTVV.

This clonotype came up many times. The chain uses TRBV20-1 and TRBJ2-2, with 10 bases matching TRBD1. Losses at the gene ends were 1 base for V and 6 bases for J; bases not matched to a gene: 8. This CDR3 is 16 amino acids long. Per germline, CDR1 DFQATT and CDR2 SNEGSKA (reference sequence). CDR3 sequence (DNA): TGCAGTGCTAGAGTTTACAGGACAGGGGGTTCCGGGGAGCTGTTTTTT. Translating gives CSARVYRTGGSGELFF.

This clonotype came up many times. The V gene is TRBV12-5, the J gene TRBJ1-6, with D perhaps TRBD1 (5 bases). The CDR3 has 16 residues. Germline loops: CDR1 LGHNT, CDR2 FRNRAP. V was shortened by 2 bases and J by 6 bases, with 14 bases between the two germline ends. In DNA form, the CDR3 reads TGTGCTAGTGGTTTGACACGGGACGGGTTTAATTCACCCCTCCACTTT. It translates to CASGLTRDGFNSPLHF.

This clonotype was counted ten times or more. The CDR3 is CSARDRGTREQYF. CDR3 nucleotide sequence: TGCAGTGCTAGAGACAGGGGAACAAGGGAGCAGTACTTC. The chain uses TRBV20-1 and TRBJ2-7; tentative D call: TRBD1 (6 bases). Deletions cut 0 bases from V and 7 bases from J, with 13 bases between. The CDR3 loop spans 13 amino acids. CDR1 and CDR2 (germline): DFQATT, SNEGSKA (reference sequence).

This clonotype turned up a few times. The V gene is TRBV7-6, the J gene TRBJ2-7; weak D call: TRBD2 (6 bases). The germline gives CDR1 SGHVS, CDR2 FNYEAQ. The V gene lost 1 base and the J gene lost 5 bases, with 15 bases spanning the gap. The CDR3 consists of 15 residues. The CDR3 region is CASSLVGREYDEQYF. The CDR3 bases are TGTGCCAGCAGCTTAGTGGGACGGGAGTACGACGAGCAGTACTTC. Filled out from reference TRBV7-6 and TRBJ2-7, the complete variable domain reads GAGVSQSPRYKVTKRGQDVALRCDPISGHVSLYWYRQALGQGPEFLTYFNYEAQQDKSGLPNDRFSAERPEGSISTLTIQRTEQRDSAMYRCASSLVGREYDEQYFGPGTRLTVT.